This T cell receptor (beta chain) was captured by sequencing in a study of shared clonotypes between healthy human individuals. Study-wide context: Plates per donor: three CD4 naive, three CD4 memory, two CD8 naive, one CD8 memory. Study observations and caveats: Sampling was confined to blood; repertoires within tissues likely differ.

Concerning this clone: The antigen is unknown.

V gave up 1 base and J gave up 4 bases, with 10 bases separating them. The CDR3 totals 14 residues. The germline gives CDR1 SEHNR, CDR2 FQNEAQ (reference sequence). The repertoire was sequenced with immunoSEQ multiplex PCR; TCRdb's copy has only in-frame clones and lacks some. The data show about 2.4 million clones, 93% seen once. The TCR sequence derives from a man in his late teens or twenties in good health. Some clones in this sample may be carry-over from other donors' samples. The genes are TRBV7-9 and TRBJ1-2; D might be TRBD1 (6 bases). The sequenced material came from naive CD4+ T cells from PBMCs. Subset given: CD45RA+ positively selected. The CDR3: CASSLGTESYGYTF. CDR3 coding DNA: TGTGCCAGCAGCTTAGGGACAGAAAGCTATGGCTACACCTTC.